Listed below are T cell receptor beta chains from one sample, sequenced in a study of blood T cell repertoires in COVID-19. Profiled with immunoSEQ multiplex PCR; TCRdb holds only in-frame clones, not every one. The data show about 200,000 clones, more than 80% seen once. Sequencing was done on a sample of peripheral blood. The receptors derive from a woman aged 80 or over with acute or convalescent COVID-19. Each CDR3 is given without its conserved first and last residue.

v_call,cdr3_aa
TRBV3-1/TRBV3-2,ASSQPKGQGWFEQY
TRBV30,AWSAQEAPY
TRBV21-1,ASSNRDRAKPYEQY
TRBV7-2,ASSLDGGGFDTQY
TRBV28,ASRAGTGWDNEQF
TRBV5-6,ASSLDRGSEKLF
TRBV29-1,SVDRVSTEAF
TRBV19,ASSLQGAADTQY
TRBV18,ASSPFNSSGDHGRTDTQY
TRBV24-1,ATSDSYSETQY
TRBV18,ASSPRTDATNEKLF
TRBV28,ASSADYGYT
TRBV6-6,ASSYLRDRLDGYT
TRBV5-1,ASSSTGGGTNEKLF
TRBV3-1/TRBV3-2,ASSPTPTGLNPLH
TRBV7-9,ASSPIMEGGYT
TRBV7-2,ASSSTSGPHNEQF
TRBV24-1,ATSWDRGRIENTIY
TRBV27,ASSLDTVNTEAF
TRBV25-1,ASSEGAGGRDTEAF
TRBV7-8,ASSLSLANTGELF
TRBV7-8,ASSPRTGQTSPAF
TRBV6-6,ASSYSEETEAF
TRBV6-5,ASSYRRTIEGDTQY
TRBV6-5,ASSYSKGAAQPQH
TRBV18,ASSPETGIKPQH
TRBV19,ASSILGGGTEAF
TRBV24-1,ATSVGTGVNEQF
TRBV14,ASSRTGNLSPLH
TRBV7-9,ASSLDYSPLH
TRBV29-1,SGSGQSYGYT
TRBV7-9,ASKLDRASYGYT
TRBV5-1,ASSFEGREHNEQY
TRBV10-1,ASSERQGAHEQY
TRBV28,ASSLAGNTGELF
TRBV5-1,VSQRGNIDTGELF
TRBV6-6,ASSRSGTGNQPQH
TRBV30,AWRPEVNSPLH
TRBV11-2,ASSSLNSGHREETQY
TRBV29-1,SADDTGADTQY
TRBV2,ASSARRLSGNTIY
TRBV27,ASALQGSSGANVLT
TRBV2,ASIRDRGLSSPLH
TRBV19,ASMRDRGFNEQF
TRBV9,ASSSYTGELF
TRBV6-2/TRBV6-3,ASTPGGGASTDTQY
TRBV19,ASSPADSPLH
TRBV28,ASSLPGRAGQPQH
TRBV5-1,ASSREGTSGTYEQY
TRBV6-5,ASSLNRDSPYGYT
TRBV30,AWSPRDRGGSPLH
TRBV7-2,ASRSGTGDYYEQY
TRBV18,ASSPGTGRKLF
TRBV11-3,ASSLYERGDSSYEQY
TRBV7-2,ASSFDRANYGYT
TRBV10-3,AISESGTSGGADTQY
TRBV2,ASTRQGYYEQY
TRBV30,AWSGVRNTEAF
TRBV3-1/TRBV3-2,ASSQQGVREKLF